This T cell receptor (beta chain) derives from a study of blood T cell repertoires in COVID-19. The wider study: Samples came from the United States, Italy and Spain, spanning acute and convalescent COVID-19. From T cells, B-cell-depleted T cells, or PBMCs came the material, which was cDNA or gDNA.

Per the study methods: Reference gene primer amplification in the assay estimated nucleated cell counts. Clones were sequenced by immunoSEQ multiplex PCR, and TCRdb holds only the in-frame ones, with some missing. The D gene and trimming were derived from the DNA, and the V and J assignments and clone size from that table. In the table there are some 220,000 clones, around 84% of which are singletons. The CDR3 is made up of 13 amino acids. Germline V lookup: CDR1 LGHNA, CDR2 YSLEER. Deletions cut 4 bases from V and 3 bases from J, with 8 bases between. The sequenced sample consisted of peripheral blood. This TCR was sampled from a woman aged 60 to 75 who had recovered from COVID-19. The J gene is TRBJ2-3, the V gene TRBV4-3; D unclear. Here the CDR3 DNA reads TGCGCCAGCAGCCCAGAACGGACAGATACGCAGTATTTT. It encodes CASSPERTDTQYF.